This T cell receptor beta chain was recovered during a study of shared clonotypes between healthy human individuals. Germline V gene sequence: CDR1 WNHNN, CDR2 SYGVQD (reference sequence). Trimming left V 4 bases short and J 2 bases short, with 17 bases between. The CDR3 totals 16 residues. Only in-frame clones appear in the TCRdb table, and some are missing; sequencing was by immunoSEQ multiplex PCR. The sample holds 550,000 to 700,000 clones, roughly 72% seen once. CD45RA+ naive and CD45RA-negative memory subsets were separated from CD4+ cells. This clone was seen more than once but under ten times.

Specimen: memory CD4+ T cells sorted from blood. Noted subset: CD45RA-negative fraction. This chain uses TRBV10-1 with TRBJ2-5, with D unresolved. This TCR was recovered from a woman in her 30s in good health. The CDR3 is CASSGSPDGVQETQYF. DNA of the CDR3: TGCGCCAGCAGTGGTTCTCCGGACGGTGTACAAGAGACCCAGTACTTC.